The rows below give T cell receptor beta chains drawn from one sample of a study of blood T cell repertoires in COVID-19. Some clones are missing from TCRdb's copy, which holds only in-frame ones; the method was immunoSEQ multiplex PCR. Of 200,000 to 250,000 clones listed, around 90% are singletons. Source material: PBMCs or T cells enriched from blood (not recorded which). The receptors stem from a woman aged 30 to 39 who had recovered from COVID-19. Each CDR3 is given without its conserved first and last residue. The D gene is left open where the match is weak.

D | J | V | CDR3
TRBD1 | TRBJ2-3 | TRBV5-6 | ASSLTGDTDTQY
. | TRBJ2-5 | TRBV12-3/TRBV12-4 | ASSSYQETQY
. | TRBJ2-1 | TRBV19 | ASEPTRIGEQF
. | TRBJ2-6 | TRBV11-2 | ASSLVRGSGANVLT
TRBD2 | TRBJ2-3 | TRBV2 | ASTRGGRTDTQY
TRBD1 | TRBJ1-4 | TRBV6-2/TRBV6-3 | ASSSAQDRGLEKLF
. | TRBJ1-1 | TRBV7-2 | ASSLYGELGNTEAF
TRBD1 | TRBJ2-1 | TRBV4-3 | ASSPSGRGYDEQF
. | TRBJ1-2 | TRBV6-5 | ASSYYPGEGYT
TRBD1 | TRBJ2-5 | TRBV7-9 | ASSLHGTDGETQY
TRBD1 | TRBJ1-5 | TRBV15 | ATSSLTGTGNQPQH
TRBD1 | TRBJ2-1 | TRBV7-2 | ASSSNIPGQGDNEQF
TRBD1 | TRBJ1-1 | TRBV11-1 | ASSPDRGSTEAF
TRBD1 | TRBJ1-1 | TRBV7-6 | ASSLEGAHTEAF
TRBD1 | TRBJ2-1 | TRBV27 | ASGRDRNNEQF
. | TRBJ2-5 | TRBV12-3/TRBV12-4 | ASSLALAETQY
. | TRBJ2-5 | TRBV2 | ASRGGGETQY
. | TRBJ2-7 | TRBV7-9 | ASSPMEAYEQY
. | TRBJ2-2 | TRBV7-9 | ASSPRQSTGELF
. | TRBJ1-2 | TRBV4-3 | ASSQSRGGDNYGYT
. | TRBJ1-1 | TRBV29-1 | SVDGTEAF